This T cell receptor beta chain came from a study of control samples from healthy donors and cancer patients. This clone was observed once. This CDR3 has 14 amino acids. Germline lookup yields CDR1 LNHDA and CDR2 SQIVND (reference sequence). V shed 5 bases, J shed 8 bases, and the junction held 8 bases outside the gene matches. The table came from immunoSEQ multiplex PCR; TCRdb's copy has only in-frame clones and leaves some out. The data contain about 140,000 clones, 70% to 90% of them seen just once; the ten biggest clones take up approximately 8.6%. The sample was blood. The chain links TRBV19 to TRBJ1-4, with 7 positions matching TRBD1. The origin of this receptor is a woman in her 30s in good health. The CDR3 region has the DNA TGTGCCAGTAGTTCGAGTGGGACAGTCGAAAAACTGTTTTTT. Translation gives CASSSSGTVEKLFF.